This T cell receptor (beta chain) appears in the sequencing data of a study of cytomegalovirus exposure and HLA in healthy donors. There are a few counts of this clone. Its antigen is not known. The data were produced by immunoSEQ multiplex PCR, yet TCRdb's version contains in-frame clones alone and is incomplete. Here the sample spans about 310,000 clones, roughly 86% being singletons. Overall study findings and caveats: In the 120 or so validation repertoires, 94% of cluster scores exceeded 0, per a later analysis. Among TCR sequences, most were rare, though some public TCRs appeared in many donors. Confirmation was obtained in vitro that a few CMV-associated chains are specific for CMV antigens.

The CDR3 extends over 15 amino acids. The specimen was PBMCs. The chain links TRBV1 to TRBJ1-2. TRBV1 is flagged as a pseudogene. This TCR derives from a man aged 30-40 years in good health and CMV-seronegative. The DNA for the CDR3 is TGCACCAGCAGCCATCCTCAAGAGATTTGGTATGGCTACACCTTC. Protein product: CTSSHPQEIWYGYTF.